A single sample is the source of the 12 T cell receptor beta chains below, sequenced in a study of blood T cell repertoires in COVID-19. Only in-frame clones appear in the TCRdb table, and some are missing; sequencing was by immunoSEQ multiplex PCR. Of about 400,000 clones in the sample, 88% are singletons; the top ten hold roughly 1.9%. The sequenced sample consisted of PBMCs or T cells enriched from blood (not recorded which). Source of these receptors: a woman aged 40 to 49 with acute COVID-19.

This clone was picked up one time. The CDR3 region is CASSEPQRRGTEAFF. The CDR3 nucleotides are TGTGCCAGCAGTGAGCCTCAGCGGAGGGGCACTGAAGCTTTCTTT. The chain recombines TRBV6-1 with TRBJ1-1, with TRBD1 as a possible D gene (5 bases). The CDR3 runs to 15 residues. Per germline, CDR1 MNHNS and CDR2 SASEGT. V was cut by 3 bases and J by 4 bases, with 15 bases left in between.

This chain uses TRBV25-1 with TRBJ1-3, with 10 bases aligning to TRBD1. Germline V lookup: CDR1 MGHDK, CDR2 SYGVNS. This CDR3 spans 17 amino acids. With 3 bases clipped from V and 6 bases from J, the junction kept 11 bases outside the gene matches. CDR3 protein: CASSDRKLGTGVNTIYF. CDR3 sequence (DNA): TGTGCCAGCAGTGATAGGAAATTAGGGACAGGGGTAAACACCATATATTTT.

V and J are TRBV3-1 (or the pseudogene TRBV3-2) and TRBJ1-6, with D hard to call. The CDR3 is made up of 12 amino acids. V lost 1 base and J lost 15, with 10 bases in between. Germline CDR1 reads LGHDT; CDR2 reads YNNKEL (reference sequence). The CDR3, as DNA: TGTGCCAGCAGCCAAGGGAGGGTACTCCTCCACTTT. It specifies CASSQGRVLLHF.

The genes are TRBV21-1 and TRBJ1-3. TRBV21-1 corresponds to a pseudogene. The CDR3 contains 14 residues. CDR3 nucleotides: TGTGCCAGCATACTCGGGACTCTTGGAAACACCATATATTTT. It encodes CASILGTLGNTIYF.

The CDR3: CASSQTGNTEAFF. DNA of the CDR3: TGCGCCAGCAGCCAGACAGGGAACACTGAAGCTTTCTTT. The V call is TRBV4-1, the J call TRBJ1-1; tentative D call: TRBD1 (6 bases). V was pared by 3 bases and J by 1 base, with 6 bases between. Germline loops: CDR1 MGHRA, CDR2 YSYEKL. This CDR3 has 13 amino acids.

The chain couples TRBV7-9 to TRBJ2-2, with D possibly being TRBD1 (5 bases). Germline assignment: CDR1 SEHNR and CDR2 FQNEAQ (reference sequence). The germline V and J ends were trimmed by 3 bases and 0 bases, with 8 bases remaining between them. The CDR3 spans 15 residues. The CDR3 is CASSFDRSNTGELFF. The DNA of the CDR3 is TGTGCCAGCAGCTTCGACAGATCGAACACCGGGGAGCTGTTTTTT.

As DNA, the CDR3 is TGCGCCAGCAGCTTGGGCACTGGGAGTGGCTACACCTTC. This encodes CASSLGTGSGYTF. The rearrangement links TRBV5-1 to TRBJ1-2; D uncertain. The CDR3 loop spans 13 amino acids. Between the trimmed V and J ends, which lost 0 bases and 7 bases, there was a span of 10 bases. CDR1 and CDR2 (germline): SGHRS, YFSETQ.

In its sample, this clone was seen once. This rearrangement joins TRBV9 to TRBJ2-1, with TRBD2 identical over 8 bases. Germline V lookup: CDR1 SGDLS, CDR2 YYNGEE. V dropped 0 bases and J dropped 7; count of bases not matched to a gene: 3. This CDR3 contains 14 residues. As DNA, the CDR3 is TGTGCCAGCAGCGTAGCAAGCGGGGGAAATGAGCAGTTCTTC. Its translation is CASSVASGGNEQFF.

V is TRBV7-9 and J is TRBJ1-1, with D perhaps TRBD1 (6 bases). V lost 5 bases, J lost 1 base, and 17 bases lay in between. This CDR3 is 16 amino acids long. The germline V gene has CDR1 SEHNR and CDR2 FQNEAQ (reference sequence). CDR3: CASSRGDSTGNTEAFF. DNA for the CDR3: TGTGCCAGCAGCCGTGGAGATTCGACAGGGAACACTGAAGCTTTCTTT.

The J gene is TRBJ2-1, the V gene TRBV29-1, with D possibly TRBD2 on 7 matching bases. V was trimmed by 5 bases and J by 14 bases, leaving 13 bases between them. The CDR3 is made up of 10 amino acids. Germline V CDR1 and CDR2: SQVTM, ANQGSEA. CDR3 nucleotide sequence: TGCAGCGTTTTCGGGGGGCGAGAGTTCTTC. Translated: CSVFGGREFF.

This clone was seen a single time. V gene TRBV9 combines with J gene TRBJ1-1, with D perhaps TRBD1 (6 bases). The CDR3 runs 13 residues. Germline CDR1 reads SGDLS; CDR2 reads YYNGEE. V shed 4 bases and J shed 4 bases, with 11 bases lying between them. The CDR3 loop reads CASSPRDTTEAFF. In nucleotides, the CDR3 is TGTGCCAGCAGCCCCCGGGACACCACTGAAGCTTTCTTT.

This clone was picked up a small number of times. This chain links TRBV29-1 with TRBJ2-7, with TRBD1 as a possible D gene (5 bases). This CDR3 spans 13 amino acids. Germline CDR1 reads SQVTM; CDR2 reads ANQGSEA. The V end lost 6 bases, the J end lost 1 base, and 13 bases lay between the germline ends. This CDR3 reads CSVRPSGSYEQYF. CDR3 DNA sequence: TGCAGCGTGCGCCCCTCAGGGTCCTACGAGCAGTACTTC.